The rows below give T cell receptor beta chains drawn from one sample of a study of memory CD4+ T cells and cytomegalovirus serostatus. Method: immunoSEQ multiplex PCR; TCRdb's copy keeps in-frame clones and lacks some. The profile covers approximately 51,000 clones, with 74% appearing a single time and roughly 1.2% taken by the ten largest. The source material was memory CD4+ T cells from blood. The origin of the receptors is an adult in good health and CMV-seropositive. The CDR3 runs from the conserved cysteine through the conserved F or W. Each record gives: D gene, clone size, J gene, V gene, CDR3 protein, CDR3 DNA. The D gene is left open where the match is weak. Where a row states a size, it is once, few, many or the class of an expanded clone; other rows omit it.

d_gene: TRBD1
abundance: .
j_gene: TRBJ1-2
v_gene: TRBV6-6
CDR3aa: CASSDRDREGYGYTF
CDR3nt: TGTGCCAGCAGTGACCGGGACAGGGAAGGCTATGGCTACACCTTC

d_gene: TRBD1
abundance: .
j_gene: TRBJ1-1
v_gene: TRBV5-4
CDR3aa: CASSRGQGNTEAFF
CDR3nt: TGTGCCAGCAGCAGGGGACAGGGGAACACTGAAGCTTTCTTT

d_gene: .
abundance: .
j_gene: TRBJ2-2
v_gene: TRBV7-9
CDR3aa: CASSLDPNTGELFF
CDR3nt: TGTGCCAGCAGCTTAGACCCAAACACCGGGGAGCTGTTTTTT

d_gene: TRBD2
abundance: .
j_gene: TRBJ2-1
v_gene: TRBV5-8
CDR3aa: CASSPGPEQGLAGPGDEQFF
CDR3nt: TGTGCCAGCAGCCCGGGCCCGGAGCAGGGGCTAGCGGGGCCCGGAGATGAGCAGTTCTTC

d_gene: .
abundance: .
j_gene: TRBJ2-2
v_gene: TRBV2
CDR3aa: CASSKTADTGELFF
CDR3nt: TGTGCCAGCAGTAAGACAGCAGACACCGGGGAGCTGTTTTTT

d_gene: .
abundance: .
j_gene: TRBJ2-7
v_gene: TRBV4-2
CDR3aa: CASSFGEKNSYEQYF
CDR3nt: TGTGCCAGCAGCTTTGGGGAGAAGAACTCCTACGAGCAGTACTTC

d_gene: TRBD2
abundance: .
j_gene: TRBJ2-5
v_gene: TRBV7-2
CDR3aa: CASSLSSGGGETQYF
CDR3nt: TGTGCCAGCAGCTTAAGTAGCGGGGGGGGAGAGACCCAGTACTTC

d_gene: .
abundance: .
j_gene: TRBJ1-5
v_gene: TRBV7-8
CDR3aa: CASSLARVPQPQHF
CDR3nt: TGTGCCAGCAGCTTAGCTCGGGTGCCCCAGCCCCAGCATTTT

d_gene: TRBD2
abundance: .
j_gene: TRBJ2-5
v_gene: TRBV7-3
CDR3aa: CASSLRPGGAGETQYF
CDR3nt: TGTGCCAGCAGCTTACGCCCCGGGGGGGCAGGGGAGACCCAGTACTTC

d_gene: .
abundance: .
j_gene: TRBJ2-1
v_gene: TRBV21-1
CDR3aa: CASSNSLSTGHNEQFF
CDR3nt: TGTGCCAGCAGCAACTCGTTATCCACAGGACACAATGAGCAGTTCTTC

d_gene: TRBD1
abundance: .
j_gene: TRBJ2-1
v_gene: TRBV5-6
CDR3aa: CASSLGPRQGLYSSEQFF
CDR3nt: TGTGCCAGCAGCTTGGGTCCGAGACAGGGCCTATACTCAAGTGAGCAGTTCTTC

d_gene: TRBD2
abundance: once
j_gene: TRBJ2-3
v_gene: TRBV9
CDR3aa: CASSYSGGASDTQYF
CDR3nt: TGTGCCAGCAGCTACAGCGGGGGGGCCTCAGATACGCAGTATTTT

d_gene: .
abundance: .
j_gene: TRBJ2-6
v_gene: TRBV18
CDR3aa: CASSPLSGGAGANVLTF
CDR3nt: TGTGCCAGCTCACCATTATCAGGGGGGGCTGGGGCCAACGTCCTGACTTTC

d_gene: TRBD2
abundance: few
j_gene: TRBJ2-3
v_gene: TRBV7-3
CDR3aa: CASSPGLGADTQYF
CDR3nt: TGTGCCAGCAGCCCGGGACTAGGTGCAGATACGCAGTATTTT

d_gene: .
abundance: .
j_gene: TRBJ1-5
v_gene: TRBV7-2
CDR3aa: CASTQPGSNQPQHF
CDR3nt: TGTGCCAGCACCCAACCTGGGAGCAATCAGCCCCAGCATTTT

d_gene: TRBD1
abundance: medium-sized
j_gene: TRBJ1-2
v_gene: TRBV2
CDR3aa: CASSAMTGYGYTF
CDR3nt: TGTGCCAGCAGTGCGATGACAGGGTATGGCTACACCTTC

d_gene: TRBD2
abundance: .
j_gene: TRBJ2-3
v_gene: TRBV19
CDR3aa: CASQLASGYTDTQYF
CDR3nt: TGTGCCAGTCAGTTGGCTAGCGGCTACACAGATACGCAGTATTTT

d_gene: .
abundance: once
j_gene: TRBJ2-1
v_gene: TRBV25-1
CDR3aa: CASRVGTGYNEQFF
CDR3nt: TGTGCCAGCCGCGTGGGGACCGGGTACAATGAGCAGTTCTTC

d_gene: .
abundance: .
j_gene: TRBJ1-1
v_gene: TRBV5-1
CDR3aa: CASGDPNMNTEAFF
CDR3nt: TGCGCCAGCGGAGATCCCAACATGAACACTGAAGCTTTCTTT

d_gene: .
abundance: .
j_gene: TRBJ1-4
v_gene: TRBV29-1
CDR3aa: CSVAQGASEKLFF
CDR3nt: TGCAGCGTTGCCCAGGGCGCTAGTGAAAAACTGTTTTTT

d_gene: .
abundance: .
j_gene: TRBJ2-2
v_gene: TRBV19
CDR3aa: CACGDSNTGELFF
CDR3nt: TGTGCCTGCGGGGATTCGAACACCGGGGAGCTGTTTTTT

d_gene: TRBD2
abundance: .
j_gene: TRBJ2-3
v_gene: TRBV15
CDR3aa: CATSRGEGTSGSTDTQYF
CDR3nt: TGTGCCACCAGCAGAGGAGAAGGGACTAGCGGAAGCACAGATACGCAGTATTTT

d_gene: .
abundance: .
j_gene: TRBJ2-2
v_gene: TRBV11-2
CDR3aa: CASSPGTFTGELFF
CDR3nt: TGTGCCAGCAGCCCCGGGACCTTCACCGGGGAGCTGTTTTTT

d_gene: .
abundance: .
j_gene: TRBJ1-2
v_gene: TRBV28
CDR3aa: CASSLVANGYTF
CDR3nt: TGTGCCAGCAGTTTAGTGGCTAATGGCTACACCTTC

d_gene: TRBD1
abundance: .
j_gene: TRBJ2-7
v_gene: TRBV9
CDR3aa: CASSALQGDEQYF
CDR3nt: TGTGCCAGCAGCGCTCTACAGGGGGACGAGCAGTACTTC

d_gene: TRBD2
abundance: .
j_gene: TRBJ2-3
v_gene: TRBV7-2
CDR3aa: CASSHLAGSTDTQYF
CDR3nt: TGTGCCAGCAGCCACCTAGCGGGTAGCACAGATACGCAGTATTTT

d_gene: TRBD1
abundance: .
j_gene: TRBJ2-7
v_gene: TRBV9
CDR3aa: CASSARGTGTYEQYF
CDR3nt: TGTGCCAGCAGCGCCCGAGGGACAGGGACCTACGAGCAGTACTTC

d_gene: .
abundance: few
j_gene: TRBJ1-4
v_gene: TRBV6-6
CDR3aa: CASSYLQAINEKLFF
CDR3nt: TGTGCCAGCAGTTACCTACAGGCTATTAATGAAAAACTGTTTTTT

d_gene: TRBD2
abundance: .
j_gene: TRBJ2-5
v_gene: TRBV27
CDR3aa: CASSPSGGWQETQYF
CDR3nt: TGTGCCAGCAGTCCCAGCGGGGGGTGGCAAGAGACCCAGTACTTC

d_gene: .
abundance: .
j_gene: TRBJ2-7
v_gene: TRBV5-6
CDR3aa: CASSWGRGQGEQYF
CDR3nt: TGTGCCAGCAGCTGGGGACGGGGGCAGGGCGAGCAGTACTTC

d_gene: TRBD2
abundance: .
j_gene: TRBJ2-1
v_gene: TRBV10-3
CDR3aa: CAIRASGGLFNEQFF
CDR3nt: TGTGCCATCAGAGCTAGCGGGGGACTATTCAATGAGCAGTTCTTC

d_gene: TRBD2
abundance: once
j_gene: TRBJ2-5
v_gene: TRBV5-4
CDR3aa: CASSGGRGGSETQYF
CDR3nt: TGTGCCAGCAGCGGGGGCCGGGGGGGTTCCGAGACCCAGTACTTC

d_gene: TRBD1
abundance: .
j_gene: TRBJ1-1
v_gene: TRBV2
CDR3aa: CASATGGGTEAFF
CDR3nt: TGTGCCAGCGCGACAGGGGGTGGCACTGAAGCTTTCTTT

d_gene: TRBD1
abundance: few
j_gene: TRBJ1-4
v_gene: TRBV4-1
CDR3aa: CASSQPTTGRSEKLFF
CDR3nt: TGCGCCAGCAGCCAACCGACGACAGGGAGGAGTGAAAAACTGTTTTTT

d_gene: .
abundance: once
j_gene: TRBJ2-1
v_gene: TRBV7-2
CDR3aa: CASSLAGGGNEQFF
CDR3nt: TGTGCCAGCAGCTTAGCGGGGGGTGGTAATGAGCAGTTCTTC

d_gene: TRBD1
abundance: .
j_gene: TRBJ1-2
v_gene: TRBV5-1
CDR3aa: CASSFTGGDGYTF
CDR3nt: TGCGCCAGCAGCTTTACAGGGGGAGATGGCTACACCTTC

d_gene: .
abundance: once
j_gene: TRBJ1-4
v_gene: TRBV19
CDR3aa: CASSPPGSKNEKLFF
CDR3nt: TGTGCCAGTAGTCCCCCAGGGAGTAAAAATGAAAAACTGTTTTTT

d_gene: .
abundance: .
j_gene: TRBJ1-1
v_gene: TRBV5-1
CDR3aa: CASSSQQGSEAFF
CDR3nt: TGCGCCAGCAGCTCACAACAGGGATCTGAAGCTTTCTTT

d_gene: .
abundance: once
j_gene: TRBJ2-3
v_gene: TRBV27
CDR3aa: CASSLGSQGQDTQYF
CDR3nt: TGTGCCAGCAGTTTGGGTAGTCAGGGGCAAGATACGCAGTATTTT

d_gene: .
abundance: .
j_gene: TRBJ2-7
v_gene: TRBV25-1
CDR3aa: CASSTPSRSYEQYF
CDR3nt: TGTGCCAGCTCGACCCCTAGCCGCTCCTACGAGCAGTACTTC

d_gene: .
abundance: few
j_gene: TRBJ1-1
v_gene: TRBV29-1
CDR3aa: CSVDINLGLNTEAFF
CDR3nt: TGCAGCGTAGACATAAACCTCGGATTGAACACTGAAGCTTTCTTT

d_gene: TRBD2
abundance: .
j_gene: TRBJ2-1
v_gene: TRBV29-1
CDR3aa: CSAKTSGGYNEQFF
CDR3nt: TGCAGCGCTAAGACTAGCGGAGGATACAATGAGCAGTTCTTC

d_gene: .
abundance: .
j_gene: TRBJ2-5
v_gene: TRBV10-3
CDR3aa: CAINTGLKETQYF
CDR3nt: TGTGCCATCAATACGGGACTCAAGGAGACCCAGTACTTC

d_gene: TRBD1
abundance: .
j_gene: TRBJ1-2
v_gene: TRBV15
CDR3aa: CATSRAGQGAYGYTF
CDR3nt: TGTGCCACCAGCAGAGCCGGACAGGGAGCCTATGGCTACACCTTC

d_gene: TRBD2
abundance: .
j_gene: TRBJ2-2
v_gene: TRBV6-6
CDR3aa: CASSYDRGGHTGELFF
CDR3nt: TGTGCCAGCAGTTACGATCGCGGGGGGCACACCGGGGAGCTGTTTTTT

d_gene: .
abundance: .
j_gene: TRBJ2-2
v_gene: TRBV7-2
CDR3aa: CASSLAGNTGELFF
CDR3nt: TGTGCCAGCAGCTTAGCGGGGAACACCGGGGAGCTGTTTTTT

d_gene: .
abundance: .
j_gene: TRBJ1-1
v_gene: TRBV10-3
CDR3aa: CAIKAGSTNTEAFF
CDR3nt: TGTGCCATCAAGGCAGGGTCGACGAACACTGAAGCTTTCTTT

d_gene: .
abundance: .
j_gene: TRBJ1-2
v_gene: TRBV27
CDR3aa: CASSLSRGGDYGYTF
CDR3nt: TGTGCCAGCAGTTTATCACGGGGCGGCGACTATGGCTACACCTTC

d_gene: .
abundance: .
j_gene: TRBJ1-2
v_gene: TRBV10-1
CDR3aa: CASSELGGNYGYTF
CDR3nt: TGCGCCAGCAGTGAGTTAGGTGGCAACTATGGCTACACCTTC

d_gene: .
abundance: .
j_gene: TRBJ2-3
v_gene: TRBV10-3
CDR3aa: CAISETPDTQYF
CDR3nt: TGTGCCATCAGTGAGACCCCAGATACGCAGTATTTT

d_gene: .
abundance: .
j_gene: TRBJ1-3
v_gene: TRBV5-4
CDR3aa: CASSPFSGTSGNTIYF
CDR3nt: TGTGCCAGCAGCCCCTTCAGTGGCACCTCTGGAAACACCATATATTTT

d_gene: .
abundance: .
j_gene: TRBJ2-5
v_gene: TRBV6-1
CDR3aa: CASSDHLPGTPRRETQYF
CDR3nt: TGTGCCAGCAGTGACCACCTGCCTGGGACTCCCCGCCGGGAGACCCAGTACTTC

d_gene: TRBD1
abundance: .
j_gene: TRBJ1-4
v_gene: TRBV29-1
CDR3aa: CSVGQGGYEKLFF
CDR3nt: TGCAGCGTTGGACAGGGAGGGTATGAAAAACTGTTTTTT

d_gene: .
abundance: .
j_gene: TRBJ2-5
v_gene: TRBV5-1
CDR3aa: CASSTDGGGETQYF
CDR3nt: TGCGCCAGCAGCACGGACGGGGGAGGAGAGACCCAGTACTTC

d_gene: .
abundance: few
j_gene: TRBJ2-2
v_gene: TRBV9
CDR3aa: CASSVRSANTGELFF
CDR3nt: TGTGCCAGCAGCGTGCGGTCCGCGAACACCGGGGAGCTGTTTTTT

d_gene: TRBD2
abundance: .
j_gene: TRBJ2-3
v_gene: TRBV7-9
CDR3aa: CASSFGSSGGSTDTQYF
CDR3nt: TGTGCCAGCAGCTTTGGTTCTAGCGGGGGAAGCACAGATACGCAGTATTTT

d_gene: .
abundance: few
j_gene: TRBJ1-1
v_gene: TRBV5-1
CDR3aa: CASSLVGSHTEAFF
CDR3nt: TGCGCCAGCAGCTTGGTGGGCAGTCACACTGAAGCTTTCTTT

d_gene: .
abundance: .
j_gene: TRBJ2-1
v_gene: TRBV27
CDR3aa: CASTVRNEQFF
CDR3nt: TGTGCCAGCACAGTGAGGAATGAGCAGTTCTTC

d_gene: .
abundance: .
j_gene: TRBJ2-2
v_gene: TRBV15
CDR3aa: CATSGGGHTGELFF
CDR3nt: TGTGCCACCAGCGGAGGAGGGCACACCGGGGAGCTGTTTTTT